This T cell receptor beta chain stems from a study of CD8+CD57+ T cells in acquired aplastic anemia. About the research overall: The DNA of sorted CD4+ and CD8+ cells averaged 3.2 ug. Healthy donors averaged roughly 11 million reads for CD4+ cells.

Of note for this clonotype: Its antigen remains unidentified.

Genomic DNA, the template, was used for profiling of the TCR beta VDJ and CDR3. Using its own MiXCR run on the reads, TCRdb lists one record per CDR3 protein. The table records 95,000 to 120,000 distinct CDR3 sequences, about half of them present only once. Whole-study findings and limits: The study found no significant CD8+ Simpson's diversity difference between patients and controls. In common between the patients and the controls were more than 25 CD8+ CDR3 sequences.

The receptor comes from a human donor in good health, serving as a control. Sequenced material: sorted CD4+, CD8+, or CD8+CD57+ T cells (not recorded which) from PBMCs.

The CDR3 nucleotides are TGTGCCAGCAGCTTTGCCGGGACAGGGGGGATTGAAGCTTTCTTT. Its protein product is CASSFAGTGGIEAFF. The chain recombines TRBV5-5 with TRBJ1-1; TRBD1 agrees at 11 bases. There are 15 residues in the CDR3. V trimming: 2 bases; J trimming: 7 bases; junction bases outside the gene matches: 7. Per germline, CDR1 SGHKS and CDR2 YYEKEE (reference sequence).